At least ten counts were recorded for the clone carrying this T cell receptor (beta chain). This record comes from a study of T-cell memory formation after mild COVID-19. TCRdb independently ran MiXCR on the 5' RACE reads; one entry per CDR3 protein. The data contain 250,000 to 350,000 distinct CDR3 sequences, roughly 16% of them singletons. This clonotype was obtained from a man aged 18 to 30 who had mild COVID-19 (a few samples of this study predate the infection). Cell type and time point are not known. The sample was PBMCs or a T cell subset sorted from them (not recorded which).

The CDR3 nucleotides are TGCGCCAGCAGCCCTGACAGGGGACATCTATACGAGCAGTACTTC. Translating it yields CASSPDRGHLYEQYF. The chain carries TRBV4-3 and TRBJ2-7; 8 bases are shared with TRBD1. Germline assignment: CDR1 LGHNA and CDR2 YSLEER. The CDR3 consists of 15 residues. V was clipped by 4 bases and J by 4 bases; unmatched bases: 9.